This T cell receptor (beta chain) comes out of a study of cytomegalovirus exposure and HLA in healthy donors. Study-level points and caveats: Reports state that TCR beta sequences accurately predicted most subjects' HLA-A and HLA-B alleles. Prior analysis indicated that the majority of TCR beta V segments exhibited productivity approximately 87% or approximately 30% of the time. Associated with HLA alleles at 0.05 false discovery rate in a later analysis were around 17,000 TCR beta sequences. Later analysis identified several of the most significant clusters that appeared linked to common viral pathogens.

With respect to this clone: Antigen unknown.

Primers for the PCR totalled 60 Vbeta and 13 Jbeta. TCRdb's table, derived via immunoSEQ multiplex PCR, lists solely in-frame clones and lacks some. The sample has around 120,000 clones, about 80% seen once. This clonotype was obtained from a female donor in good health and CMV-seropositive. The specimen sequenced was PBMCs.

CDR3 amino acids: CASSGASGVSYNEQFF. The CDR3 nucleotides are TGCGCCAGCAGCGGAGCTAGCGGGGTTTCCTACAATGAGCAGTTCTTC. The rearrangement joins TRBV5-1 to TRBJ2-1, with TRBD2 matching 9 bases. The germline V gene encodes CDR1 SGHRS and CDR2 YFSETQ. The CDR3 extends over 16 amino acids. Trimming at V came to 4 bases and at J to 1 base, leaving 6 bases not matched to a gene.